The present entry profiles one T cell receptor beta chain with its context. Its specificity is unknown. Frozen PBMC stocks contributed about 2.2 micrograms of genomic DNA to the TCR beta libraries. This table comes from immunoSEQ multiplex PCR, and its TCRdb copy is limited to in-frame clones, with some not included. The repertoire holds approximately 100,000 clones, with about 74% as singletons. The data are from a study of cytotoxic CD8 clonotypes in ibrutinib-treated CLL. Broader study findings: Investigators sampled sustained-remission and progressing patients at differing times. Public clonotypes were seen rarely and were contracted or stable on treatment.

Sequenced material: PBMCs, taken after 24 months of ibrutinib treatment. The origin of this receptor is a human donor with chronic lymphocytic leukemia.

The CDR3 region is CASSRDEYQTDTQYF. The CDR3, as DNA: TGTGCCAGTAGTAGAGATGAATATCAAACAGATACGCAGTATTTT. V is TRBV19 and J is TRBJ2-3; no definite D call. Trimming took off 4 bases at V and 3 bases at J, with 14 bases between the two ends. The germline gives CDR1 LNHDA, CDR2 SQIVND (reference sequence). The CDR3 contains 15 residues. The variable domain in full, completed from reference TRBV19 and TRBJ2-3, reads DGGITQSPKYLFRKEGQNVTLSCEQNLNHDAMYWYRQDPGQGLRLIYYSQIVNDFQKGDIAEGYSVSREKKESFPLTVTSAQKNPTAFYLCASSRDEYQTDTQYFGPGTRLTVL.